This T cell receptor (beta chain) emerged from a study of spatial heterogeneity in lung cancer. Study-level information: The library had UMIs, and each TCR and UMI pair averaged more than ten raw reads. Study-wide results and caveats: For expanded intratumoral alpha and beta TCRs, counts tracked tumor mutation counts.

Carried by each TCR cDNA molecule was a unique molecular identifier. TCRdb recomputed calls from the 5' RACE reads with MiXCR, one row per CDR3 protein. The sample shows roughly 19,000 distinct CDR3 sequences, 6.5% to 8.5% of them seen only once. The sample's time point: sample taken at primary tumor resection. Untreated early-stage non-small cell lung cancer patients, roughly 72 in total, were the donors. Researchers sequenced whole RNA taken from tumor, nontumor lung or frozen PBMC without sorting. The CDR3 contains 18 residues. In germline, CDR1 is SGHTA, CDR2 FQGNSA. V lost 1 base to trimming and J lost 8 bases; unmatched junction nucleotides: 9. The table lists this clonotype with a few counts. What it recognizes is unknown.

Sequencing was performed on lung tumor tissue, taken at surgery. The J gene is TRBJ1-6, the V gene TRBV7-2; 12 nucleotides align to TRBD1. The sequence derives from a male donor with early-stage non-small cell lung cancer. The CDR3 coding sequence is TGTGCCAGCAGCTTAGTACCGGGACAGGGGGCGCATTATTCACCCCTCCACTTT. As protein: CASSLVPGQGAHYSPLHF.